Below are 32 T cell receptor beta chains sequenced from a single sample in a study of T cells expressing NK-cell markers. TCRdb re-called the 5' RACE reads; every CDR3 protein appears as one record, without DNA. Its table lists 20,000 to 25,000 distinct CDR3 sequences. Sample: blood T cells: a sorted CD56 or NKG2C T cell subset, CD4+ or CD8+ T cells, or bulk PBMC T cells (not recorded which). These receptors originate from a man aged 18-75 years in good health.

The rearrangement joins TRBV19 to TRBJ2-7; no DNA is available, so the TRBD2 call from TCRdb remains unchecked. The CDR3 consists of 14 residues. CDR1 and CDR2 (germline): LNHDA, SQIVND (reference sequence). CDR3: CASSIGAGPYEQYF.

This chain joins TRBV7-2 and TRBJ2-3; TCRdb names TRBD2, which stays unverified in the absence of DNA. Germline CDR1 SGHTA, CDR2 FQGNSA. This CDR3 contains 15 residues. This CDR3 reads CASSLRNYDTDTQYF.

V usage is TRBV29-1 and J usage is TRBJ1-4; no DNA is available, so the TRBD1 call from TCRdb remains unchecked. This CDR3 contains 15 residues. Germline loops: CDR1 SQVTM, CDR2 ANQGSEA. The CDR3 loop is CSAVAPLGSNEKLFF.

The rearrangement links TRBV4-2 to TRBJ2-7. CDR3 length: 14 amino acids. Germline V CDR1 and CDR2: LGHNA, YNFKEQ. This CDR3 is CASSQVRTSYEQYF.

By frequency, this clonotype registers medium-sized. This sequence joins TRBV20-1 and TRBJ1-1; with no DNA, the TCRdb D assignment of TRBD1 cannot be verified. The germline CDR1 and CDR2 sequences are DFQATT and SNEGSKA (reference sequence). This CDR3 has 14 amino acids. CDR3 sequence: CSATNPGRNTEAFF.

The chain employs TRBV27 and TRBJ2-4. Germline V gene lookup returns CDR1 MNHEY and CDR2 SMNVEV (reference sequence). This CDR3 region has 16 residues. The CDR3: CASSLSADLAKNIQYF.

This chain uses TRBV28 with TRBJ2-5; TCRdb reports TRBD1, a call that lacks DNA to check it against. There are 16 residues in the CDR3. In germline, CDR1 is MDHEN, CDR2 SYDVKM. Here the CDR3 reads CASSPVSFRGGETQYF.

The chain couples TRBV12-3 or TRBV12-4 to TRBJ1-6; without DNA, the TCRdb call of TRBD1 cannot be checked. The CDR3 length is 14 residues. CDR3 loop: CASSLGTEGSPLHF.

The CDR3 is CASSLAEPGGEQFF. The V gene is TRBV5-1, the J gene TRBJ2-1; the TCRdb D gene call, TRBD1, has no DNA to confirm it. Germline CDR1 SGHRS, CDR2 YFSETQ. The CDR3 spans 14 residues.

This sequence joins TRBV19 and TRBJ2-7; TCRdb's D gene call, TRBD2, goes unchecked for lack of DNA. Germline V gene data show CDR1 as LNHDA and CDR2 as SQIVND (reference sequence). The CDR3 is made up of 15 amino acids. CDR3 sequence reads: CASSPGLAGAYEQYF.

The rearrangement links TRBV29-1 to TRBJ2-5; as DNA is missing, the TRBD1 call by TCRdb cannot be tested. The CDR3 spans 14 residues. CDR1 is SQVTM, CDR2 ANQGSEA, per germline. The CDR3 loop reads CSGRDRGHQETQYF.

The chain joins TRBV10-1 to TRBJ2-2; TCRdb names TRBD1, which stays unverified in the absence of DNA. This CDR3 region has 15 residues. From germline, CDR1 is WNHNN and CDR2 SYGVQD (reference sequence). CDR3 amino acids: CASRPQTGNTGELFF.

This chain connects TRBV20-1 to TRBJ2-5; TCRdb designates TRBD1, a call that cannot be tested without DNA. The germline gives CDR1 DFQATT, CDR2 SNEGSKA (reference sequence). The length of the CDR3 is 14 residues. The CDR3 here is CSASSQGNQGTQYF.

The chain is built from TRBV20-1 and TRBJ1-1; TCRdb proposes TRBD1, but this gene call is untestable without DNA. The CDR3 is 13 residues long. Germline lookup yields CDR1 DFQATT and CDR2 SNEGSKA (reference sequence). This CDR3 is CSAQTDRFDEAFF.

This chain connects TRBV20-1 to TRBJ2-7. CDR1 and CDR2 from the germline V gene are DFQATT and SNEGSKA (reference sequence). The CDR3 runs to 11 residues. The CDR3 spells CSALWGFYLYF.

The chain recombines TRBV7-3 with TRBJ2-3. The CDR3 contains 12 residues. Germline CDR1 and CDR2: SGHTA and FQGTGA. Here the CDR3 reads CASSPSTDTQYF. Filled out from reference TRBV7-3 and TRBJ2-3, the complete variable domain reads GAGVSQTPSNKVTEKGKYVELRCDPISGHTALYWYRQSLGQGPEFLIYFQGTGAADDSGLPNDRFFAVRPEGSVSTLKIQRTERGDSAVYLCASSPSTDTQYFGPGTRLTVL.

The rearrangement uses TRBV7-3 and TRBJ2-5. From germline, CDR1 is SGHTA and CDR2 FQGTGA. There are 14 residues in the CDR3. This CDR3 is CASSLSAQQETQYF.

The CDR3 protein is CASSREGTAIGNTIYF. The genes are TRBV4-1 and TRBJ1-3; absent DNA, TCRdb's TRBD1 call cannot be checked. Per the germline V gene, CDR1 is MGHRA and CDR2 is YSYEKL. The CDR3 length is 16 residues.

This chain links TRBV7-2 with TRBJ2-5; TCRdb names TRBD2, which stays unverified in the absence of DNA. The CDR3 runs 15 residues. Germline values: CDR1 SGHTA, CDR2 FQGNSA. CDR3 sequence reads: CASSTSSGSRETQYF.

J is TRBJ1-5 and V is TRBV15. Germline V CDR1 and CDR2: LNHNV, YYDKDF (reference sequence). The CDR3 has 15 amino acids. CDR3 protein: CATSRDHGKHQPQHF.

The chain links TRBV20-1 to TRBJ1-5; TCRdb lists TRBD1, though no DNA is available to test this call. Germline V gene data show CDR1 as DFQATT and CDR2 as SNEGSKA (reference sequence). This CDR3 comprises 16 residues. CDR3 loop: CSARVADRAHNQPQHF.

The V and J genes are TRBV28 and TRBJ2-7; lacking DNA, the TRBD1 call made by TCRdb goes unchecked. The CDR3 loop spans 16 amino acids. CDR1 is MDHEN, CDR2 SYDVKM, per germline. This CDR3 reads CASNPGGAFSSYEQYF. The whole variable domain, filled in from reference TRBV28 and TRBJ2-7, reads DVKVTQSSRYLVKRTGEKVFLECVQDMDHENMFWYRQDPGLGLRLIYFSYDVKMKEKGDIPEGYSVSREKKERFSLILESASTNQTSMYLCASNPGGAFSSYEQYFGPGTRLTVT.

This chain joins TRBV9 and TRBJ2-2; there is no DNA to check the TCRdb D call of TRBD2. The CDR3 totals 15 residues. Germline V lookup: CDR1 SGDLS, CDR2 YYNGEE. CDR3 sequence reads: CASSVVAGGPGELFF.

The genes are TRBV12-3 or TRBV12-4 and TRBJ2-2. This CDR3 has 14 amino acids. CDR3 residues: CASSWTGSTGELFF.

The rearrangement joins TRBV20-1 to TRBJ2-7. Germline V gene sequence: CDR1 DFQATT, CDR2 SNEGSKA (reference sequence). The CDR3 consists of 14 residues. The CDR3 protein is CSARGGVGSYEQYF.

The CDR3 loop reads CASSNDRGGETQYF. The rearrangement links TRBV7-2 to TRBJ2-5; lacking DNA, the TRBD1 call made by TCRdb goes unchecked. Germline assignment: CDR1 SGHTA and CDR2 FQGNSA. The CDR3 covers 14 residues.

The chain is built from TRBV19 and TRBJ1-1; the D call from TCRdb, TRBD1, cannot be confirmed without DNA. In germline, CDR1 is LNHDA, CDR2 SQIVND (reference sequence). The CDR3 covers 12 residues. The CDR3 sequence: CASRWGYSEAFF. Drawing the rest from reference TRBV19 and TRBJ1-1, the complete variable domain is DGGITQSPKYLFRKEGQNVTLSCEQNLNHDAMYWYRQDPGQGLRLIYYSQIVNDFQKGDIAEGYSVSREKKESFPLTVTSAQKNPTAFYLCASRWGYSEAFFGQGTRLTVV.

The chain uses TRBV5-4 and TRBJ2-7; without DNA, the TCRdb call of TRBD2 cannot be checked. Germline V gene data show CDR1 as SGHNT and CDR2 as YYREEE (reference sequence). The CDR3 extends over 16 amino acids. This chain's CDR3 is CASSSRLQRGSPEQYF.

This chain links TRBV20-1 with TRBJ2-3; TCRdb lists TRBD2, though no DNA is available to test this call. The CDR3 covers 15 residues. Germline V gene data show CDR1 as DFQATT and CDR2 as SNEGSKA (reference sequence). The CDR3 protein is CSAYLAGGLTDTQYF.

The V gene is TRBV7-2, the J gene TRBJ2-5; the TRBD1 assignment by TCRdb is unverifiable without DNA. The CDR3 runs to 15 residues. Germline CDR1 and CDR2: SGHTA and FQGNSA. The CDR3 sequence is CASSPGDRVGETQYF.

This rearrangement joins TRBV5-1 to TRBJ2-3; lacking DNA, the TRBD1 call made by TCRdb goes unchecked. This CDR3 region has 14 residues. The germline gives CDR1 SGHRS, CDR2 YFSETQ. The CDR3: CASSGGRGTDTQYF. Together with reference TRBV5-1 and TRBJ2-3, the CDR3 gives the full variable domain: KAGVTQTPRYLIKTRGQQVTLSCSPISGHRSVSWYQQTPGQGLQFLFEYFSETQRNKGNFPGRFSGRQFSNSRSEMNVSTLELGDSALYLCASSGGRGTDTQYFGPGTRLTVL.

CDR3 sequence reads: CASSLIAGTSTDTQYF. V gene TRBV27 combines with J gene TRBJ2-3; TCRdb calls TRBD2, which cannot be checked without DNA. The CDR3 runs to 16 residues. The germline V gene has CDR1 MNHEY and CDR2 SMNVEV (reference sequence).